The text below deals with one TCR beta chain. The target antigen is unknown. Assay: immunoSEQ multiplex PCR; the TCRdb copy retains only in-frame clones and omits some. The sample includes 80,000 to 100,000 clones, about 94% of them seen just once. The data were obtained in a study of graft-versus-host responses after intestinal transplantation. The CDR3 runs to 16 residues. The germline gives CDR1 MNHNY, CDR2 SVGAGI (reference sequence). With 7 bases clipped from V and 0 bases from J, the junction kept 9 bases outside the gene matches. The sample here was unstimulated CD4+ T cells sorted from spleen or lymph node cells, taken before intestinal transplant. This chain links TRBV6-6 with TRBJ2-7, with TRBD1 matching 10 bases. The sequence was obtained from a human donor who received an intestinal transplant. The CDR3 DNA follows: TGTGCCAGCACCGACCTGGGACAGGGGTTCTCCTACGAGCAGTACTTC. Translation: CASTDLGQGFSYEQYF.